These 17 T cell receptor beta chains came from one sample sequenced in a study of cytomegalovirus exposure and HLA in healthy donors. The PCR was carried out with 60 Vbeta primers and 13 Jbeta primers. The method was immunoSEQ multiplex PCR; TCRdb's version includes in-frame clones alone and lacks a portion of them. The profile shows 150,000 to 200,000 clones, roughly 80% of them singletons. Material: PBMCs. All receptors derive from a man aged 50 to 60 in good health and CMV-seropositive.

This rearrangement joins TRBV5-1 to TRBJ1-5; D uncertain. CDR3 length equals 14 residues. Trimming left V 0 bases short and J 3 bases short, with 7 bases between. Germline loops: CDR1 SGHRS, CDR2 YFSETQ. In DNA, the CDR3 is TGCGCCAGCAGCTTGGGAGGCGCCAATCAGCCCCAGCATTTT. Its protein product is CASSLGGANQPQHF.

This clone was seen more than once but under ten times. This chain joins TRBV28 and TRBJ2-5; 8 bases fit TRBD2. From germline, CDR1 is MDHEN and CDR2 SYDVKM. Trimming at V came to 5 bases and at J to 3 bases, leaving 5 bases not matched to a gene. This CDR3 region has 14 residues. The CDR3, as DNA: TGTGCCAGCAGTCCAAGCGGGGGTGAAGAGACCCAGTACTTC. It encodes CASSPSGGEETQYF.

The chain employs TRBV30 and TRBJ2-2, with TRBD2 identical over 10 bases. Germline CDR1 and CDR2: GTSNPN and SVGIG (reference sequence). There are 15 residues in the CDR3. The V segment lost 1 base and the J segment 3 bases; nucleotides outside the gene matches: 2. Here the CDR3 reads CAWSAGLADTGELFF. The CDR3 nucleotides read TGTGCCTGGAGTGCCGGACTAGCGGACACCGGGGAGCTGTTTTTT.

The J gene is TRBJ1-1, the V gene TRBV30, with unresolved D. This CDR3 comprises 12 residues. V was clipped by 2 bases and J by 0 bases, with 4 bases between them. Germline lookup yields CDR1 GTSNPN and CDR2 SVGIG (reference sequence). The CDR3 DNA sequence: TGTGCCTGGAGTTATATGAACACTGAAGCTTTCTTT. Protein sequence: CAWSYMNTEAFF.

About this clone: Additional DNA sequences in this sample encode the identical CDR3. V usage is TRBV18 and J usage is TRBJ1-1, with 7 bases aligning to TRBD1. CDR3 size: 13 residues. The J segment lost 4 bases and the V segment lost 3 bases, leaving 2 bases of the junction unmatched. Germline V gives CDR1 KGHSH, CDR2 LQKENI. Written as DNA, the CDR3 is TGTGCCAGCTCACCCCAGGGGGGCACTGAAGCTTTCTTT. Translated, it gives CASSPQGGTEAFF. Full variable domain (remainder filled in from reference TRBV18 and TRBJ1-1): NAGVMQNPRHLVRRRGQEARLRCSPMKGHSHVYWYRQLPEEGLKFMVYLQKENIIDESGMPKERFSAEFPKEGPSILRIQQVVRGDSAAYFCASSPQGGTEAFFGQGTRLTVV.

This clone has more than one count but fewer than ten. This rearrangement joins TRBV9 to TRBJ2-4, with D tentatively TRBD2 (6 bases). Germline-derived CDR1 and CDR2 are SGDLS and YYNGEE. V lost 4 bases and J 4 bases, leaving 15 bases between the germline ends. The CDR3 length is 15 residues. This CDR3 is CASSPGGLTKNIQYF. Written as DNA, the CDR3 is TGTGCCAGCAGCCCTGGGGGACTTACAAAAAACATTCAGTACTTC.

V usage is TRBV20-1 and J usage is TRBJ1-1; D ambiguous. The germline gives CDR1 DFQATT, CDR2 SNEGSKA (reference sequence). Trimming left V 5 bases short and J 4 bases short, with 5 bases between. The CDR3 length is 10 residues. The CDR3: CSAYSTEAFF. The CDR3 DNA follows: TGCAGTGCTTACAGCACTGAAGCTTTCTTT.

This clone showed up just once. The CDR3 DNA follows: TGTGCCAGCAGCCAAGATCGGACAGGCTACGAGCAGTACTTC. Translated, it gives CASSQDRTGYEQYF. The chain combines TRBV4-2 with TRBJ2-5; the match to TRBD1 covers 7 bases. The DNA end is a closer match to TRBJ2-7, so the J assignment may be wrong. The CDR3 length is 14 residues. Looked up from germline, CDR1 is LGHNA and CDR2 is YNFKEQ.

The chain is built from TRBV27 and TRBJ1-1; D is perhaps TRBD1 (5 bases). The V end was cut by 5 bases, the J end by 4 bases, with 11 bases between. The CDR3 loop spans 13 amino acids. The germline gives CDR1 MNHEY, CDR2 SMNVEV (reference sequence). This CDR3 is CASSQRGGTEAFF. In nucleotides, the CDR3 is TGTGCCAGCAGTCAAAGGGGCGGCACTGAAGCTTTCTTT.

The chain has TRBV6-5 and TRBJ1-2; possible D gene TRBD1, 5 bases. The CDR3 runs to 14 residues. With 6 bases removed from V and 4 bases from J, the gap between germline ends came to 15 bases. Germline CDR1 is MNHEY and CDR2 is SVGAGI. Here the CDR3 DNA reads TGTGCCAGCAGACGGGGGGGTTTAGGCTATGGCTACACCTTC. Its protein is CASRRGGLGYGYTF.

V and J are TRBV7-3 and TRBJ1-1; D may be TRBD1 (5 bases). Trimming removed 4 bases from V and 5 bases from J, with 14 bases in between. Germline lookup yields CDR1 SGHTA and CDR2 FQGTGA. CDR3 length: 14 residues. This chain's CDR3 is CASSSPRVSTEAFF. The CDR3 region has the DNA TGTGCCAGCAGCTCCCCCAGGGTTTCGACTGAAGCTTTCTTT.

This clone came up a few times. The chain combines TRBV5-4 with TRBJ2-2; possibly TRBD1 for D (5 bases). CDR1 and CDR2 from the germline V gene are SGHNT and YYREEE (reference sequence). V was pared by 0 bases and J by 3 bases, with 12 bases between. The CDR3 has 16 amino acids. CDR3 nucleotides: TGTGCCAGCAGCTTGGGGGGATCACAGGACACCGGGGAGCTGTTTTTT. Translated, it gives CASSLGGSQDTGELFF.

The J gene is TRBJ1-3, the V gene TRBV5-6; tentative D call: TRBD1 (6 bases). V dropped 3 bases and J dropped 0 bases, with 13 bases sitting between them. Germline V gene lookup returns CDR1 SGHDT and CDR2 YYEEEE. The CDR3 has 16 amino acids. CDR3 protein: CASSSLTGYSGNTIYF. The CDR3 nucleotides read TGTGCCAGCAGCTCGCTGACAGGATACTCTGGAAACACCATATATTTT.

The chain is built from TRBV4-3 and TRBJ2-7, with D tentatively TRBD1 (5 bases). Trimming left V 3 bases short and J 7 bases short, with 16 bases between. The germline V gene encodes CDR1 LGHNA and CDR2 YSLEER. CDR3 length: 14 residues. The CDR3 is CASSQDHSAGEQYF. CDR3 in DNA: TGCGCCAGCAGCCAGGACCACAGCGCAGGGGAGCAGTACTTC.

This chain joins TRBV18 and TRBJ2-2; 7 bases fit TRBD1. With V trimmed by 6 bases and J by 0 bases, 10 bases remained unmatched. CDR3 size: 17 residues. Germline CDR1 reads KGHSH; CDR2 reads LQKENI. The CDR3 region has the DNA TGTGCCAGCTCTCGAGGGGGCGGTAACGCGAACACCGGGGAGCTGTTTTTT. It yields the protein CASSRGGGNANTGELFF.

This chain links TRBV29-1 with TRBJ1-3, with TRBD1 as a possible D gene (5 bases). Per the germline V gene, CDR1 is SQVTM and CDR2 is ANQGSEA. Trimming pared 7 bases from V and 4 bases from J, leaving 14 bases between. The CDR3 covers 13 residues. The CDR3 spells CSGGEGPGNTIYF. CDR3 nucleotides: TGCAGCGGTGGGGAGGGACCCGGAAACACCATATATTTT.

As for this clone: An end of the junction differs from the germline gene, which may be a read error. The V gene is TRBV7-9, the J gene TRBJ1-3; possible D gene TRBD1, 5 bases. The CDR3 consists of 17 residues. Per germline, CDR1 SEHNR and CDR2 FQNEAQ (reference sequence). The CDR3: CSSSTGQSRVKGNTIYF. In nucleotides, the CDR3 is TGTTCCAGCAGCACCGGCCAGAGCAGGGTTAAGGGAAACACCATATATTTT. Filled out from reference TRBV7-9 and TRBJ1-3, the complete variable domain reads DTGVSQNPRHKITKRGQNVTFRCDPISEHNRLYWYRQTLGQGPEFLTYFQNEAQLEKSRLLSDRFSAERPKGSFSTLEIQRTEQGDSAMYLCSSSTGQSRVKGNTIYFGEGSWLTVV.